This T cell receptor beta chain was found in a study of regulatory T cells in long-lasting Graves disease. Study-wide results and limits: Persistent disease showed a preference for TRBV28, TRBJ1-2 and TRBJ2-5.

CDR1 is LNHDA and CDR2 is SQIVND in the germline V gene (reference sequence). The CDR3 length is 15 residues. Details on this clonotype: Its specificity is unknown. Compared with germline, one end of the junction differs, possibly owing to a read error.

Documented time point: newly diagnosed GD, antithyroid drugs for less than 3 months. Scientists built the TCR library using RNA that was extracted from PBMCs. American Thyroid Association guidelines were used to diagnose Graves' disease. Relying on iRepertoire HTBI primers and Arm-PCR of CDR3 regions, the team built TCR beta libraries. MiXCR, run by TCRdb on the multiplex PCR reads, gives a single entry per CDR3 protein. The table shows 440,000 or so distinct CDR3 sequences, with 16% occurring only once. These data were likewise used in another study, on T cells in Graves' hyperthyroidism and ophthalmopathy. That report notes: Initially, a first-round RT-PCR of the TCR CDR3 employed the HTBI primer set. Most thyroid clonotypes that were expanded above 0.001 also turned up in blood.

The sequencing used peripheral blood mononuclear cells (PBMCs), collected at new diagnosis, from a patient treated with antithyroid drugs. The clonotype originates from a woman in her twenties or thirties with Graves disease. The chain employs TRBV19 and TRBJ2-3; 7 bases map to TRBD2. The CDR3 region has the DNA TGTACCAGTAGTCCCAGCGGGAAGAACACAGATACGCAGTATTTT. Protein sequence: CTSSPSGKNTDTQYF.